The 3 T cell receptor beta chains in this list originate from one sample, sequenced in a study of cytomegalovirus exposure and HLA in healthy donors. The PCR was carried out with 60 Vbeta primers and 13 Jbeta primers. TCRdb's copy holds only in-frame clones and misses some; the assay was immunoSEQ multiplex PCR. The repertoire includes some 120,000 clones, 60% to 80% of them detected once, and under 1.5% sits in the top ten. The specimen sequenced was PBMCs. These TCRs come from a man between 45 and 60 years old in good health and CMV-seronegative.

This clone was counted once. The V gene is TRBV5-4, the J gene TRBJ2-2, with 7 nucleotides matching TRBD2. With 4 bases clipped from V and 6 bases from J, the junction kept 15 bases outside the gene matches. Per germline, CDR1 SGHNT and CDR2 YYREEE (reference sequence). The length of the CDR3 is 17 residues. The CDR3 loop is CASSPRAGESPAGELFF. DNA for the CDR3: TGTGCCAGCAGCCCAAGGGCGGGAGAATCTCCTGCCGGGGAGCTGTTTTTT.

This clone appeared once. The V gene is TRBV6-4, the J gene TRBJ1-5, with D uncertain. Germline CDR1 is MRHNA and CDR2 is SNTAGT. The CDR3 runs to 12 residues. The V end lost 0 bases, the J end lost 11 bases, and 8 bases lay between the germline ends. CDR3 sequence: CASSDSMGAQHF. The CDR3 nucleotides are TGTGCCAGCAGTGACTCGATGGGAGCCCAGCATTTT.

Of note for this clone: Relative to the germline gene, one junction end is altered; a read error may explain this. This chain links TRBV18 with TRBJ2-6; 8 nucleotides agree with TRBD1. Germline assignment: CDR1 KGHSH and CDR2 LQKENI. This CDR3 region has 17 residues. DNA of the CDR3: TGTGCCAGCTCCCCACAGGGGGACGCCTCTGGGGCCAACGTCCTGACTTTC. Protein sequence: CASSPQGDASGANVLTF.